These T cell receptor beta chains were read from a single sample in a study of shared clonotypes between healthy human individuals. The method was immunoSEQ multiplex PCR; TCRdb's version includes in-frame clones alone and lacks a portion of them. The table records fewer than 400,000 clones, approximately 74% of them present only once. What was sequenced was memory CD4+ T cells sorted from blood. The receptors were gathered from a man aged 25-40 years in good health. Each CDR3 is given with its conserved first and last residue. A D gene is named only where the DNA matches it firmly. Clone size appears in some rows only: once, few, many, or a class for an expanded clone.

D gene,clone size,J gene,V gene,CDR3 protein,CDR3 DNA
-,-,TRBJ2-3,TRBV5-1,CASSLNPRDYTQYF,TGCGCCAGCAGCTTGAATCCCCGGGACTATACGCAGTATTTT
-,few,TRBJ1-1,TRBV5-1,CASSWDGSEAFF,TGCGCCAGCAGCTGGGACGGTTCTGAAGCTTTCTTT
-,once,TRBJ2-1,TRBV2,CASGFGENEQFF,TGTGCCAGCGGCTTCGGGGAGAATGAGCAGTTCTTC
TRBD2,-,TRBJ2-1,TRBV14,CASSRIVGLAGGIYNEQFF,TGTGCCAGCAGCCGTATCGTGGGACTAGCGGGAGGAATATACAATGAGCAGTTCTTC
-,-,TRBJ2-1,TRBV6-4,CASSRGPYNEQFF,TGTGCCAGCAGCCGGGGGCCTTACAATGAGCAGTTCTTC
-,-,TRBJ2-3,TRBV7-9,CASSFSGTDTQYF,TGTGCCAGCAGCTTTAGTGGGACAGATACGCAGTATTTT
-,-,TRBJ1-4,TRBV28,CAIQGEKLFF,TGTGCCATTCAAGGTGAAAAACTGTTTTTT
-,-,TRBJ2-2,TRBV27,CASSLTYKNTGELFF,TGTGCCAGCAGTTTAACATATAAGAACACCGGGGAGCTGTTTTTT
TRBD1,-,TRBJ2-2,TRBV5-1,CASSLLGLDRGLTGELFF,TGCGCCAGCAGCTTGTTAGGTCTGGACAGGGGGCTTACCGGGGAGCTGTTTTTT
-,-,TRBJ2-2,TRBV6-5,CASSYEETRGDGELFF,TGTGCCAGCAGTTACGAGGAGACTAGAGGTGATGGGGAGCTGTTTTTT
-,once,TRBJ1-2,TRBV25-1,CASSEYETAAYGYTF,TGTGCCAGCAGTGAATATGAGACAGCAGCCTATGGCTACACCTTC
-,-,TRBJ1-4,TRBV7-8,CASSSFLRSATNEKLFF,TGTGCCAGCAGCTCCTTCTTACGGTCTGCAACTAATGAAAAACTGTTTTTT
-,-,TRBJ2-5,TRBV5-4,CASSPQTNQETQYF,TGTGCCAGCAGCCCCCAGACTAACCAAGAGACCCAGTACTTC
-,few,TRBJ2-5,TRBV5-6,CASNVDGTQETQYF,TGTGCCAGCAACGTCGACGGGACCCAAGAGACCCAGTACTTC
TRBD1,-,TRBJ2-1,TRBV27,CASSPWDRGLYNEQFF,TGTGCCAGCAGTCCCTGGGACAGGGGGCTCTACAATGAGCAGTTCTTC
TRBD2,few,TRBJ2-7,TRBV2,CASSEVVGGAYEQYF,TGTGCCAGCAGTGAAGTAGTGGGAGGGGCCTACGAGCAGTACTTC
TRBD1,many,TRBJ2-7,TRBV9,CASGPTGTGMDEQYF,TGTGCCAGCGGCCCCACCGGGACAGGGATGGACGAGCAGTACTTC
-,-,TRBJ2-1,TRBV4-1,CASSQAISRSSYNEQFF,TGCGCCAGCAGCCAAGCTATCAGCCGAAGCTCCTACAATGAGCAGTTCTTC
-,-,TRBJ2-3,TRBV7-2,CASSLLQAESTDTQYF,TGTGCCAGCAGCTTATTACAGGCGGAAAGCACAGATACGCAGTATTTT
TRBD2,-,TRBJ2-2,TRBV11-2,CASSLASGARTGELFF,TGTGCCAGCAGCTTAGCTAGCGGGGCAAGGACCGGGGAGCTGTTTTTT
TRBD2,few,TRBJ2-7,TRBV2,CASSGGGVRGVEQYF,TGTGCCAGCAGTGGGGGGGGAGTAAGAGGTGTGGAGCAGTACTTC
TRBD2,-,TRBJ2-5,TRBV28,CASSLERGRETQYF,TGTGCCAGCAGCCTGGAGCGGGGGCGGGAGACCCAGTACTTC
TRBD2,-,TRBJ2-5,TRBV5-1,CASSPGAGAGQETQYF,TGCGCCAGCAGCCCTGGGGCGGGAGCGGGCCAAGAGACCCAGTACTTC
TRBD1,-,TRBJ2-7,TRBV4-3,CASSTRQGPYEQYF,TGCGCCAGCAGCACCCGACAGGGACCCTACGAGCAGTACTTC
-,-,TRBJ2-7,TRBV10-1,CASSESKGTDTYEQYF,TGCGCCAGCAGTGAGTCGAAAGGGACCGACACCTACGAGCAGTACTTC
-,-,TRBJ2-1,TRBV5-4,CASSFERSTYNEQFF,TGTGCCAGCAGCTTTGAGCGTAGCACTTATAATGAGCAGTTCTTC
TRBD2,-,TRBJ2-7,TRBV28,CASSLTLAGVHEQYF,TGTGCCAGCAGCCTAACTCTAGCGGGAGTACACGAGCAGTACTTC
-,-,TRBJ2-5,TRBV7-9,CASWVQETQYF,TGTGCCAGCTGGGTTCAAGAGACCCAGTACTTC
-,-,TRBJ2-5,TRBV10-2,CASSAPRGANSKETQYF,TGCGCCAGCAGTGCACCTCGGGGGGCAAATTCAAAAGAGACCCAGTACTTC
-,once,TRBJ1-2,TRBV5-4,CASSFSGGRGLGYTF,TGTGCCAGCAGCTTTTCGGGGGGCAGGGGTTTAGGCTACACCTTC
TRBD2,-,TRBJ2-2,TRBV29-1,CSAGRGRATGELFF,TGCAGCGCTGGACGAGGGAGGGCCACCGGGGAGCTGTTTTTT
TRBD2,once,TRBJ2-1,TRBV7-8,CASSATGTSGSREQFF,TGTGCCAGCAGCGCAACCGGGACTAGCGGTTCGAGGGAGCAGTTCTTC
-,few,TRBJ1-1,TRBV30,CAWSVQMNTEAFF,TGTGCCTGGAGTGTACAGATGAACACTGAAGCTTTCTTT
-,-,TRBJ2-4,TRBV6-6,CASEVGLGGLKNIQYF,TGTGCCAGCGAGGTCGGCCTGGGGGGCCTCAAAAACATTCAGTACTTC
-,-,TRBJ2-6,TRBV11-2,CASSVGQTRQSRANVLTF,TGTGCCAGCAGCGTTGGACAAACAAGACAAAGTCGGGCCAACGTCCTGACTTTC